The 21 T cell receptor beta chains listed next were all sequenced from one sample in a study of T cells in Graves' hyperthyroidism and ophthalmopathy. Template material for amplifying TCR beta CDR3 regions consisted of RNA transcripts. The HTBI set primed first-round TCR CDR3 RT-PCR. A single record per CDR3 protein comes from TCRdb applying MiXCR to the multiplex PCR reads. Altogether approximately 690,000 distinct CDR3 sequences are present, around 13% being singletons, with the ten largest covering around 13%. Material: blood. Source of these receptors: a woman in her forties or fifties with Graves' ophthalmopathy.

The chain combines TRBV6-1 with TRBJ2-7; a possible D gene is TRBD2 (5 bases). The CDR3 runs 13 residues. The germline CDR1 and CDR2 sequences are MNHNS and SASEGT. V was trimmed by 7 bases and J by 3 bases, leaving 13 bases between them. CDR3 region: CASTPGSVYEQYF. The CDR3 nucleotides read TGTGCCAGCACGCCGGGATCTGTCTACGAGCAGTACTTC.

This clonotype was observed many times. The chain employs TRBV28 and TRBJ1-2; D is possibly TRBD1 (5 bases). This CDR3 region has 15 residues. The germline V and J ends were trimmed by 2 bases and 2 bases, with 12 bases remaining between them. The V gene's germline CDR1 is MDHEN and CDR2 SYDVKM. CDR3 nucleotide sequence: TGTGCCAGCAGTTTAGGGGCAGGCCTAAACTATGGCTACACCTTC. Encoded protein: CASSLGAGLNYGYTF.

The rearrangement joins TRBV12-3 or TRBV12-4 to TRBJ2-5; D possibly corresponds to TRBD2 (5 bases). The CDR3 has 14 residues. With 8 bases removed from V and 1 base from J, the gap between germline ends came to 14 bases. CDR3 in amino acids: CASSPYEGQETQYF. The CDR3 nucleotides read TGTGCCAGCTCTCCCTATGAGGGCCAAGAGACCCAGTACTTC.

This clonotype was seen ten or more times. The J gene is TRBJ2-2, the V gene TRBV2; 10 nucleotides align to TRBD2. Germline CDR1 is SNHLY and CDR2 is FYNNEI. The CDR3 loop spans 23 amino acids. After removal of 5 bases from V and 0 bases from J, the junction contained 24 bases not matched to a gene. The CDR3 here is CASSHKNIRLAGILVTNTGELFF. CDR3 DNA sequence: TGTGCCAGCAGTCACAAAAACATTCGACTAGCGGGTATACTAGTTACGAACACCGGGGAGCTGTTTTTT. Together with reference TRBV2 and TRBJ2-2, the CDR3 gives the full variable domain: EPEVTQTPSHQVTQMGQEVILRCVPISNHLYFYWYRQILGQKVEFLVSFYNNEISEKSEIFDDQFSVERPDGSNFTLKIRSTKLEDSAMYFCASSHKNIRLAGILVTNTGELFFGEGSRLTVL.

This clonotype was observed many times. V and J are TRBV6-2 or TRBV6-3 and TRBJ2-7; D is ambiguous. The CDR3 loop spans 12 amino acids. With 3 bases removed from V and 2 bases from J, the gap between germline ends came to 5 bases. Per germline, CDR1 MNHEY and CDR2 SVGEGT. CDR3 protein: CASSYWTYEQYF. The CDR3 region has the DNA TGTGCCAGCAGTTATTGGACCTACGAGCAGTACTTC.

This chain joins TRBV14 and TRBJ2-1; 11 bases line up with TRBD2. This CDR3 contains 20 residues. Germline values: CDR1 SGHDN, CDR2 FVKESK. J gave up 3 bases and V 0 bases, and 13 bases lay outside the gene matches. The DNA of the CDR3 is TGTGCCAGCAGCCAAGATAAGCTAGCGGGAGGCCCCACCCACTACAATGAGCAGTTCTTC. Translating it yields CASSQDKLAGGPTHYNEQFF.

This clonotype occurred a few times. The chain combines TRBV6-1 with TRBJ2-1; the D is unclear. Germline V gives CDR1 MNHNS, CDR2 SASEGT. The CDR3 sequence is 19 residues long. The V gene lost 6 bases and the J gene lost 5 bases, with 29 bases spanning the gap. The CDR3 spells CASSPRVLSPILGDNEQFF. The CDR3 DNA reads as TGTGCCAGCAGCCCGAGAGTTTTGTCGCCGATTCTTGGGGACAATGAGCAGTTCTTC.

This clonotype showed up many times. This rearrangement joins TRBV28 to TRBJ2-6; D ambiguous. Trimming shortened V by 2 bases and J by 2 bases, and 7 bases separated the two germline ends. Germline CDR1 reads MDHEN; CDR2 reads SYDVKM. The CDR3 extends over 15 amino acids. CDR3 region: CASSLASAGANVLTF. The CDR3 nucleotides are TGTGCCAGCAGTTTAGCCAGCGCTGGGGCCAACGTCCTGACTTTC.

V gene TRBV4-3 combines with J gene TRBJ2-7, with 12 bases identical to TRBD2. V gave up 1 base and J gave up 6 bases; unmatched junction bases: 10. The CDR3 loop spans 17 amino acids. CDR1 is LGHNA, CDR2 YSLEER, per germline. The CDR3 sequence: CASSQVGLAGLAGEQYF. The CDR3 DNA reads as TGCGCCAGCAGCCAAGTAGGACTAGCGGGACTCGCTGGCGAGCAGTACTTC.

This clonotype was found many times. V usage is TRBV7-3 and J usage is TRBJ2-5, with D perhaps matching TRBD1 or TRBD2 (5 bases each). Trimming took off 1 base at V and 4 bases at J, with 13 bases between the two ends. The CDR3 totals 15 residues. The germline V gene has CDR1 SGHTA and CDR2 FQGTGA. DNA of the CDR3: TGTGCCAGCAGCTTAATTCCGGGACGGGGAGAGACCCAGTACTTC. Translating gives CASSLIPGRGETQYF.

This clonotype was seen ten or more times. The chain couples TRBV28 to TRBJ1-2; 9 nucleotides align to TRBD1. With 6 bases clipped from V and 7 bases from J, the junction kept 9 bases outside the gene matches. The CDR3 sequence is 14 residues long. The V gene's germline CDR1 is MDHEN and CDR2 SYDVKM. The CDR3 is CASSAHGTGFGYTF. The CDR3 region has the DNA TGTGCCAGCAGCGCCCACGGGACAGGGTTTGGCTACACCTTC.

This clonotype was recorded at least ten times. The rearrangement links TRBV2 to TRBJ2-7; TRBD2 agrees at 8 bases. This CDR3 is built from 15 residues. V lost 7 bases, J lost 0 bases, and 8 bases stayed unmatched. Germline values: CDR1 SNHLY, CDR2 FYNNEI. The CDR3 DNA is TGTGCCAGCAACGTACTAGCGGCGCCCTCCTACGAGCAGTACTTC. It is translated as CASNVLAAPSYEQYF.

The chain carries TRBV6-1 and TRBJ2-2, with D perhaps matching TRBD1 (6 bases). CDR1 and CDR2 (germline): MNHNS, SASEGT. Trimming took off 7 bases at V and 3 bases at J, with 15 bases between the two ends. The CDR3 has 15 residues. CDR3 coding DNA: TGTGCCAGCACCTACCAGACAGGTTACACCGGGGAGCTGTTTTTT. Its translation: CASTYQTGYTGELFF.

This clonotype was seen at least ten times. This chain uses TRBV10-3 with TRBJ2-2, with 8 bases that match TRBD2. This CDR3 contains 18 residues. CDR1 is ENHRY, CDR2 SYGVKD, per germline. V shed 10 bases, J shed 0 bases, and the junction held 16 bases outside the gene matches. CDR3 DNA: TGTGCCACGTCGGGGGGGGAAAGTTGGACGACGAACACCGGGGAGCTGTTTTTT. Protein: CATSGGESWTTNTGELFF.

In this sample, this clonotype turned up many times. The J gene is TRBJ2-3, the V gene TRBV20-1, with D unclear. The V gene's germline CDR1 is DFQATT and CDR2 SNEGSKA (reference sequence). The CDR3 has 13 residues. V lost 3 bases and J lost 2, with 9 bases in between. The CDR3 spells CSASDGVTDTQYF. DNA of the CDR3: TGCAGTGCTAGTGATGGGGTCACAGATACGCAGTATTTT.

The sample holds many counts of this clonotype. The chain joins TRBV29-1 to TRBJ2-1, with D possibly being TRBD2 (6 bases). V was pared by 5 bases and J by 0 bases, with 14 bases between. CDR3 size: 15 residues. From germline, CDR1 is SQVTM and CDR2 ANQGSEA. The CDR3 bases are TGCAGCGTTCAACTAGCACAGAGCTCCTACAATGAGCAGTTCTTC. Amino acids: CSVQLAQSSYNEQFF.

This clonotype occurred many times. This chain uses TRBV7-2 with TRBJ2-3, with no clear D. Trimming removed 4 bases from V and 1 base from J, with 12 bases in between. Germline loops: CDR1 SGHTA, CDR2 FQGNSA. This CDR3 has 15 amino acids. The CDR3 region has the DNA TGTGCCAGCAGCTCCCCCGCGCCGGGCACAGATACGCAGTATTTT. This sequence encodes CASSSPAPGTDTQYF. Complete variable domain (other parts from reference TRBV7-2 and TRBJ2-3): GAGVSQSPSNKVTEKGKDVELRCDPISGHTALYWYRQSLGQGLEFLIYFQGNSAPDKSGLPSDRFSAERTGGSVSTLTIQRTQQEDSAVYLCASSSPAPGTDTQYFGPGTRLTVL.

This clonotype has at least ten counts. This chain uses TRBV18 with TRBJ1-1, with TRBD1 matching over 7 bases. V shed 4 bases, J shed 0 bases, and the junction held 11 bases outside the gene matches. This CDR3 is 17 amino acids long. CDR1 KGHSH and CDR2 LQKENI come from the germline V gene. CDR3 sequence reads: CASSLYTGTEMNTEAFF. In DNA, the CDR3 is TGTGCCAGCTCACTATACACCGGGACAGAGATGAACACTGAAGCTTTCTTT.

This clonotype has just a few counts. This may be a read error, as it is one base from a much larger clone. This chain uses TRBV6-1 with TRBJ1-5; D remains ambiguous. CDR1 MNHNS and CDR2 SASEGT come from the germline V gene. This CDR3 comprises 13 residues. The ends were cut back, 2 bases at V and 6 bases at J, with 8 bases in the middle. For the CDR3, the DNA is TGTGCCAGCAGTGAAACCCGGGGTCAGCCCCAGCATTTT. Encoded protein: CASSETRGQPQHF.

The sample holds many counts of this clonotype. The chain combines TRBV27 with TRBJ1-1, with D tentatively TRBD1 (5 bases). The CDR3 sequence is 18 residues long. Germline CDR1 MNHEY, CDR2 SMNVEV (reference sequence). V shed 5 bases and J shed 5 bases, with 27 bases lying between them. CDR3 amino acids: CASSLRGQGRGESTEAFF. The CDR3 nucleotides read TGTGCCAGCAGTCTTCGCGGCCAGGGTCGGGGAGAGTCAACTGAAGCTTTCTTT.

Comments on this clonotype: A much larger clone lies a single base off, so this may be a read error. The gene calls are TRBV3-1 and TRBJ2-3; 12 bases align to TRBD2. The CDR3 runs 16 residues. V was pared by 2 bases and J by 8 bases, with 8 bases of the junction left unmatched. The germline CDR1 and CDR2 sequences are LGHDT and YNNKEL (reference sequence). CDR3 in amino acids: CASSQRLAGVGGTQYF. CDR3 nucleotide sequence: TGTGCCAGCAGCCAACGACTAGCGGGAGTGGGAGGTACGCAGTATTTT.